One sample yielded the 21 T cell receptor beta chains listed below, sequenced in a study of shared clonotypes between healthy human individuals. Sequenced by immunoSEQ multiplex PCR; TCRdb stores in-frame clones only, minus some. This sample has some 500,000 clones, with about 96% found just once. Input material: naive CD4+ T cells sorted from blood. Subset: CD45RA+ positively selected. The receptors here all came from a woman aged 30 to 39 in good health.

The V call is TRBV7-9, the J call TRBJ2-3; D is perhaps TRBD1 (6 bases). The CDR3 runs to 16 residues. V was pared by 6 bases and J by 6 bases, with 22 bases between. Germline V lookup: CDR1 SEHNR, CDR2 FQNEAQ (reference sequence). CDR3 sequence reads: CASRGRDNGLVDTQYF. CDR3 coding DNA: TGTGCCAGCAGAGGCCGGGACAACGGATTGGTGGATACGCAGTATTTT.

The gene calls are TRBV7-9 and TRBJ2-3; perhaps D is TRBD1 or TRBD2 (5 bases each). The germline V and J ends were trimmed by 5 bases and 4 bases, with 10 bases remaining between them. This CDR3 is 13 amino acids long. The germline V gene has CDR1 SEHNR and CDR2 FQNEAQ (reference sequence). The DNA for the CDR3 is TGTGCCAGCAGCAACCGAGGGGCAGATACGCAGTATTTT. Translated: CASSNRGADTQYF.

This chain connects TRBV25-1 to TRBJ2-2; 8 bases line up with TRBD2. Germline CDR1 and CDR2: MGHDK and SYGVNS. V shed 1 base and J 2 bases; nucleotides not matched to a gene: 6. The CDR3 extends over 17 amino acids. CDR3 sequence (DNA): TGTGCCAGCAGTGAATCGATAGCGGGGCTCAACACCGGGGAGCTGTTTTTT. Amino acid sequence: CASSESIAGLNTGELFF.

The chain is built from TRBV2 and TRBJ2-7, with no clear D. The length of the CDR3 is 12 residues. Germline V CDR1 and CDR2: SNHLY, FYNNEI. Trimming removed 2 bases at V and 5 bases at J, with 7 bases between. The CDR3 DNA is TGTGCCAGCAGTGAATGGGTCCACGAGCAGTACTTC. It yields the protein CASSEWVHEQYF.

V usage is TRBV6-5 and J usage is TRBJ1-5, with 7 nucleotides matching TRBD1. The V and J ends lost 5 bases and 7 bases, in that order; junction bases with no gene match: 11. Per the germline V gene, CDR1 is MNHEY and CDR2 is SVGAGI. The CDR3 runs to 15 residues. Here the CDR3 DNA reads TGTGCCAGCAGTCCCAGCCCAACAGGGGACCAGCCCCAGCATTTT. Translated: CASSPSPTGDQPQHF.

The CDR3 DNA reads as TGTGCCAGCAGCCGAAACGTTGGACTGTCAGGGACCCAGTACTTC. Translated, it gives CASSRNVGLSGTQYF. The chain employs TRBV7-2 and TRBJ2-5; maybe TRBD2 (5 bases). CDR1 is SGHTA, CDR2 FQGNSA, per germline. The germline V and J ends were trimmed by 5 bases and 7 bases, with 20 bases remaining between them. The CDR3 is made up of 15 amino acids.

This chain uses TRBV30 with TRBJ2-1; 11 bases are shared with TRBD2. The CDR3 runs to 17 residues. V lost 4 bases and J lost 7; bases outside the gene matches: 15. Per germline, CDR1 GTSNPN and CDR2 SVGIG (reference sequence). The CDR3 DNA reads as TGTGCCTGGATTCCTAGCGGGAGGCGAATTGGGGCAAATGAGCAGTTCTTC. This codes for CAWIPSGRRIGANEQFF.

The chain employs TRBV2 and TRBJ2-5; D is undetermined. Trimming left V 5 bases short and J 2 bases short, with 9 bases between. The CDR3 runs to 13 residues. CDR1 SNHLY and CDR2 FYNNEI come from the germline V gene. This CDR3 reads CASSRLEQETQYF. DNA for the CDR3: TGTGCCAGCAGTCGACTGGAACAAGAGACCCAGTACTTC.

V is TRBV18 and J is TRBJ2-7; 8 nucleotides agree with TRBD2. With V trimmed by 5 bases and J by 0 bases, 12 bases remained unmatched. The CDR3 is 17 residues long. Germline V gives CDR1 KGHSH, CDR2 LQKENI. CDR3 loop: CASSNLLSGNLSYEQYF. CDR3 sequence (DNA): TGTGCCAGCTCAAACCTCCTTAGCGGGAATCTCTCCTACGAGCAGTACTTC.

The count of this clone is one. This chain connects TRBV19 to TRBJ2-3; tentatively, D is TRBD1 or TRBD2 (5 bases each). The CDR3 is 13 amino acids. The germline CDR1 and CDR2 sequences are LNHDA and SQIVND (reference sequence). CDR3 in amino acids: CGAGASGTDTQYF. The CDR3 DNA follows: TGTGGGGCCGGGGCCTCGGGCACAGATACGCAGTATTTT.

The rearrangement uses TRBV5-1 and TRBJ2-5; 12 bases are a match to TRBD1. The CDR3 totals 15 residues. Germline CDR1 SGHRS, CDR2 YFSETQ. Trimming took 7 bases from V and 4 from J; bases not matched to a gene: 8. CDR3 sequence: CASDAGTGGAETQYF. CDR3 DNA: TGCGCCAGCGACGCCGGGACAGGGGGCGCAGAGACCCAGTACTTC.

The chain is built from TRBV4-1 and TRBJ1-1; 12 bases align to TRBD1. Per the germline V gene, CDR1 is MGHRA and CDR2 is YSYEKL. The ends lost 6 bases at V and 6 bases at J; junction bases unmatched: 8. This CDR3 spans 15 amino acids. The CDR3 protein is CASRRGTGGRPEAFF. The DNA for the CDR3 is TGCGCCAGCAGACGCGGGACAGGGGGCCGCCCTGAAGCTTTCTTT.

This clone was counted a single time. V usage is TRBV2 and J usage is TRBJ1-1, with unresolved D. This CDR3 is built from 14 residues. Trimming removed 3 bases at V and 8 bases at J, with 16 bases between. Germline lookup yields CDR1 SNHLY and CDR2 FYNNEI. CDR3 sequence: CASSELQLVGEAFF. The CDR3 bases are TGTGCCAGCAGTGAGTTGCAATTGGTCGGCGAAGCTTTCTTT.

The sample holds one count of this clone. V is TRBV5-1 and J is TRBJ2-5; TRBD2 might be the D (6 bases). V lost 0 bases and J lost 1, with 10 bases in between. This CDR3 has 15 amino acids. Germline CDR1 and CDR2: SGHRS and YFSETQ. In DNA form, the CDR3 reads TGCGCCAGCAGCTTGGTGCCGGAGGGCCAAGAGACCCAGTACTTC. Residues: CASSLVPEGQETQYF.

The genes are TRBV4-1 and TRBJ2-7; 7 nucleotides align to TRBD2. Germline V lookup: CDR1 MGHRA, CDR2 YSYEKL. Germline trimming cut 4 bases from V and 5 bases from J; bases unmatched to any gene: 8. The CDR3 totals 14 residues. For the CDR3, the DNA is TGCGCCAGCAGCCTTCCCGGCGGGAGCCACGAGCAGTACTTC. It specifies CASSLPGGSHEQYF.

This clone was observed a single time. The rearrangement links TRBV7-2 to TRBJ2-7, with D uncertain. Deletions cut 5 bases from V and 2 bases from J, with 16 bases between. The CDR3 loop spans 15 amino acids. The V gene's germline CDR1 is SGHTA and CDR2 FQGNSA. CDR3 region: CASSPGLSWAYEQYF. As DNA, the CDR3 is TGTGCCAGCAGCCCAGGATTAAGCTGGGCCTACGAGCAGTACTTC.

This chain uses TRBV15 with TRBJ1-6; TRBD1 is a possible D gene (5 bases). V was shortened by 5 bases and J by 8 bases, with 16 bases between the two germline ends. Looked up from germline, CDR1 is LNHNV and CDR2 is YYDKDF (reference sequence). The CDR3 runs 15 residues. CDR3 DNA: TGTGCCACCAGCGAGGGACGGCTTATTCATTCACCCCTCCACTTT. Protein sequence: CATSEGRLIHSPLHF.

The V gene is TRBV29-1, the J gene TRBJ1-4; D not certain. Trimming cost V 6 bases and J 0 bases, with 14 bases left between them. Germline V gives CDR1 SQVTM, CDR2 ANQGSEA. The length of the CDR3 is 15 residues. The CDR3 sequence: CSVSDPLATNEKLFF. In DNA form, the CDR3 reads TGCAGCGTGTCGGACCCACTTGCAACTAATGAAAAACTGTTTTTT. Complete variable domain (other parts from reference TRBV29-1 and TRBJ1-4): SAVISQKPSRDICQRGTSLTIQCQVDSQVTMMFWYRQQPGQSLTLIATANQGSEATYESGFVIDKFPISRPNLTFSTLTVSNMSPEDSSIYLCSVSDPLATNEKLFFGSGTQLSVL.

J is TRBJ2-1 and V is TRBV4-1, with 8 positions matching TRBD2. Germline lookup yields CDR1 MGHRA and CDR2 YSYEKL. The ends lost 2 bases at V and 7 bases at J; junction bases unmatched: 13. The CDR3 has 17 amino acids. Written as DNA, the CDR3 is TGCGCCAGCAGCCAACTCCACCTAGCGGGCCCGAGGAATGAGCAGTTCTTC. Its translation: CASSQLHLAGPRNEQFF.

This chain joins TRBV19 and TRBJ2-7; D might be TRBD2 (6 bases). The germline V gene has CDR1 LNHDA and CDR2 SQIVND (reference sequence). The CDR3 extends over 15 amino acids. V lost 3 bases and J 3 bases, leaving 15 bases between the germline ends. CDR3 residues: CASSISASANYEQYF. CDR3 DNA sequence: TGTGCCAGTAGTATTTCGGCTAGCGCCAACTACGAGCAGTACTTC. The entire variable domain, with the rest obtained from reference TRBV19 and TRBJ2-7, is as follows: DGGITQSPKYLFRKEGQNVTLSCEQNLNHDAMYWYRQDPGQGLRLIYYSQIVNDFQKGDIAEGYSVSREKKESFPLTVTSAQKNPTAFYLCASSISASANYEQYFGPGTRLTVT.

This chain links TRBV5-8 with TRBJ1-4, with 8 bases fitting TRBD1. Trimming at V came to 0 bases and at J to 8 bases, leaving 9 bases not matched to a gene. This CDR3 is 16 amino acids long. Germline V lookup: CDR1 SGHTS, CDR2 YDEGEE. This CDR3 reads CASSLGQGRWFEKLFF. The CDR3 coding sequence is TGTGCCAGCAGCTTGGGACAGGGGAGGTGGTTCGAAAAACTGTTTTTT. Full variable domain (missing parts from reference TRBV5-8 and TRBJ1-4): EAGVTQSPTHLIKTRGQQATLRCSPISGHTSVYWYQQALGLGLQFLLWYDEGEERNRGNFPPRFSGRQFPNYSSELNVNALELEDSALYLCASSLGQGRWFEKLFFGSGTQLSVL.